What follows describes a single TCR beta chain. Its antigen remains unidentified. Within one base of it there is no much larger clone, and no base qualities were kept. The library came from the immunoSEQ multiplex PCR assay. TCR beta CDR3 sequencing was performed on DNA from the cultured, isolated CD4+ T cells. The source study handled its data this way. The analysis removed non-productive TCR sequences, trimmed reads to the CDR3 region, and retained only CDR3s that were 7 or more amino acids long. Antigen-specific clonotypes were identified with the MANAFEST web app by comparing expansion in peptide wells against reference cultures. For clones to be considered positive, expansion at FDR<0.05 versus reference and all other wells, an odds ratio above 5, and a frequency above 0.1% in two replicate wells were required. Cross-reactive clonotypes were defined as significantly expanded in SARS-CoV-2 spike wells and in at least one common cold coronavirus spike condition. Levenshtein distance calculated with the stringdist R package was used to assess CDR3 similarity, and unrooted trees were constructed with ape in R 3.6.1. TCRdb provides this immuneACCESS table in a form limited to in-frame rearrangements. Some clones are lacking; in checked studies, under half of them reflect an unresolved V gene, and why the rest are absent is not known. For V, J and clone size, that table is used; D and trimming come from the DNA. The sample includes 50,000 to 60,000 clones, with around 67% observed a single time. Approximately 20% of the sample belongs to the ten largest clones.

This record comes from a study of vaccination effects on CD4 cells after COVID-19 (dated by TCRdb to 2021 to 2024). Turning to the overall study: Two doses of either the BNT162b2 or the mRNA-1273 mRNA SARS-CoV-2 vaccine were administered to participants. The study compared SARS-CoV-2 spike-specific CD4+ TCR repertoires before and after mRNA vaccination in COVID-19 convalescent patients and infection-naive vaccine recipients. The full study included some 10 COVID-19 convalescent patients and a handful of SARS-CoV-2-naive healthy vaccine recipients. Cultures from other donors in the study were sequenced with the Oncomine TCR Beta short-read assay on an Illumina iSeq 100. Broader findings and caveats from the paper: Among healthy vaccine recipients, nearly all vaccine-induced clones were SARS-CoV-2 mono-reactive, and just 1 of 255 was cross-reactive with common cold coronaviruses. The study was limited by a small number of convalescent patients and lacked early post-infection timepoints. Clones induced by infection and clones induced by vaccination both contracted markedly at late timepoints after vaccination, which fits with T cell responses waning over time.

CDR1 SNHLY and CDR2 FYNNEI are derived from the germline V gene. Trimming leaves V shorter by 5 bases and J shorter by 7 bases, with the junction holding 10 bases beyond the gene matches. The CDR3 starts with the cysteine, ends with the phenylalanine, and has 17 residues. Of all the DNA, just the CDR3 is kept, 51 bases in frame from base 1. In the ViraFEST assay, PBMC were stimulated with viral peptide pools, and TCR sequencing was then used to find antigen-specific CD4+ T cell clonotypes based on their expansion. After about 9 days of culture, CD4+ T cells were isolated with the EasySep CD4+ T cell isolation kit. None of the healthy vaccine recipients had a prior SARS-CoV-2 infection, which was confirmed by nucleocapsid antibody tests that came back negative both before and after vaccination. Two million PBMC per well were cultured in IMDM with 5% human AB serum, roughly 11 IU/ml IL-2 and gentamicin, plus 10 ug/ml peptides. Half of the culture medium was replaced with fresh IL-2-containing medium on days 3 and 7. Unless noted otherwise, every peptide stimulation condition was grown in triplicate wells. Using Ficoll-Paque Plus gradient centrifugation, PBMC were separated from whole blood and then either used fresh or cryopreserved at -140C. Overlapping peptide pools spanned the spike proteins of SARS-CoV-2 and the common cold coronaviruses HCoV-NL63, HCoV-OC43 and HCoV-229E. The QIAamp micro DNA kit was used to extract genomic DNA from the cultured CD4+ T cells.

The sample consisted of CD4+ T cells from PBMCs cultured with SARS-CoV-2 spike peptides, taken before COVID-19 vaccination. Read against the paper, the sample's cell subset or site label means: SARS-CoV-2 spike overlapping peptide pool stimulation. This receptor chain uses TRBV2 and TRBJ2-2, with 13 middle bases fitting TRBD2. This TCR derives from a human donor who received a COVID-19 vaccine. The DNA is as follows: TGTGCCAGCAGTCCTACTAGCGGGAGGGCCTTTGTCGGGGAGCTGTTTTTT. This encodes CASSPTSGRAFVGELFF.